These 31 T cell receptor beta chains share one sample of origin, sequenced in a study of blood T cell repertoires in COVID-19. The method was immunoSEQ multiplex PCR; TCRdb's version includes in-frame clones alone and lacks a portion of them. The table shows some 69,000 clones, with roughly nine tenths occurring only once. What was sequenced was peripheral blood. These receptors were collected from a man aged 55 to 70 with acute or convalescent COVID-19.

The chain recombines TRBV3-1 (or the pseudogene TRBV3-2) with TRBJ1-2; maybe TRBD1 (6 bases). The ends were cut back, 0 bases at V and 4 bases at J, with 15 bases in the middle. The CDR3 is 16 residues long. CDR1 and CDR2 (germline): LGHDT, YNNKEL (reference sequence). The CDR3 sequence is CASSQDRGQTVYGYTF. CDR3 DNA: TGTGCCAGCAGCCAAGATAGGGGACAAACAGTCTATGGCTACACCTTC.

V gene TRBV5-6 combines with J gene TRBJ2-5, with 8 positions matching TRBD1. V dropped 3 bases and J dropped 2; count of bases not matched to a gene: 6. CDR3 length: 15 residues. The germline V gene has CDR1 SGHDT and CDR2 YYEEEE. The CDR3 sequence is CASSSLGQAQETQYF. The CDR3 DNA reads TGTGCCAGCAGCTCCCTGGGACAGGCACAAGAGACCCAGTACTTC.

For the CDR3, the DNA is TGTGCCAGCAGCGAGGTCTTAGGAGCCACTGAAGCTTTCTTT. Translation: CASSEVLGATEAFF. The chain uses TRBV9 and TRBJ1-1; unclear D gene. The CDR3 has 14 amino acids. V was shortened by 3 bases and J by 4 bases, with 13 bases between the two germline ends. Germline assignment: CDR1 SGDLS and CDR2 YYNGEE.

The V call is TRBV7-9, the J call TRBJ1-1, with D possibly TRBD1 on 5 matching bases. Per the germline V gene, CDR1 is SEHNR and CDR2 is FQNEAQ (reference sequence). Trimming shortened V by 4 bases and J by 1 base, and 10 bases separated the two germline ends. This CDR3 comprises 14 residues. The CDR3 reads CASSSRGTNTEAFF. The CDR3 DNA sequence: TGTGCCAGCAGCTCCCGGGGGACGAACACTGAAGCTTTCTTT. Full variable domain (remainder filled in from reference TRBV7-9 and TRBJ1-1): DTGVSQNPRHKITKRGQNVTFRCDPISEHNRLYWYRQTLGQGPEFLTYFQNEAQLEKSRLLSDRFSAERPKGSFSTLEIQRTEQGDSAMYLCASSSRGTNTEAFFGQGTRLTVV.

The chain combines TRBV27 with TRBJ1-1; a weak D match, TRBD1 (6 bases). The CDR3 runs to 14 residues. CDR1 and CDR2 from the germline V gene are MNHEY and SMNVEV (reference sequence). V lost 5 bases, J lost 3 bases, and 13 bases lay in between. CDR3 nucleotides: TGTGCCAGCAGTATGATACCAGGGGACACTGAAGCTTTCTTT. Amino acids: CASSMIPGDTEAFF.

The rearrangement joins TRBV19 to TRBJ1-2; 8 nucleotides line up with TRBD1. J gave up 8 bases and V 4 bases, and 9 bases lay outside the gene matches. The CDR3 has 14 residues. Germline V gene data show CDR1 as LNHDA and CDR2 as SQIVND (reference sequence). The CDR3 protein is CASSTGQGRRGYTF. CDR3 nucleotide sequence: TGTGCCAGTAGTACCGGACAGGGTCGGAGAGGCTACACCTTC.

The chain is built from TRBV4-1 and TRBJ2-1, with D possibly TRBD1 on 5 matching bases. The CDR3 totals 12 residues. Between the trimmed V and J ends, which lost 5 bases and 11 bases, there was a span of 13 bases. Germline V gives CDR1 MGHRA, CDR2 YSYEKL. The CDR3: CASSIQGVQQFF. CDR3 DNA sequence: TGCGCCAGCAGCATCCAGGGTGTTCAGCAGTTCTTC.

The CDR3 spells CASSLVVSPPLEQYF. The CDR3 coding sequence is TGTGCCAGCAGCTTAGTAGTCTCCCCGCCCTTGGAGCAGTACTTC. The genes are TRBV11-2 and TRBJ2-7; D not certain. V dropped 1 base and J dropped 7 bases, with 17 bases sitting between them. The germline CDR1 and CDR2 sequences are SGHAT and FQNNGV. The CDR3 consists of 15 residues.

The J gene is TRBJ1-3, the V gene TRBV7-2; D is uncertain. The germline gives CDR1 SGHTA, CDR2 FQGNSA. V lost 1 base, J lost 1 base, and 17 bases lay in between. The CDR3 extends over 18 amino acids. CDR3 amino acids: CASSLESLGPMSGNTIYF. As DNA, the CDR3 is TGTGCCAGCAGCTTAGAGTCTTTGGGCCCGATGTCTGGAAACACCATATATTTT.

About this clone: Given the absence of the conserved phenylalanine or tryptophan at the CDR3 end, a read error is likely. The DNA is left out, because the CDR3 cannot be placed on it with certainty; the CDR3 is given as TCRdb lists it. This rearrangement joins TRBV30 to TRBJ2-7; TRBD2 is the table's D call and was not checked against the DNA. CDR1 GTSNPN and CDR2 SVGIG come from the germline V gene (reference sequence). The CDR3 length equals 15 residues, ends included. This chain's CDR3 is CAWSAKGGYAGRGGI.

The chain joins TRBV6-5 to TRBJ1-3; the D gene is possibly TRBD1 (6 bases). Germline CDR1 is MNHEY and CDR2 is SVGAGI. Trimming shortened V by 6 bases and J by 7 bases, and 19 bases separated the two germline ends. This CDR3 is built from 15 residues. CDR3 in DNA: TGTGCCAGCAGCCTAGGGGGAGTCGTAGGTAACACCATATATTTT. Translating it yields CASSLGGVVGNTIYF.

The V call is TRBV7-6, the J call TRBJ1-6; no firm D call. The CDR3 contains 13 residues. Trimming took off 8 bases at V and 10 bases at J, with 15 bases between the two ends. Germline V gene lookup returns CDR1 SGHVS and CDR2 FNYEAQ. In DNA form, the CDR3 reads TGTGCCAGCTCTGCGGGTTTAGGATCACCCCTCCACTTT. The encoded protein is CASSAGLGSPLHF.

The V call is TRBV28, the J call TRBJ1-5; weak D call: TRBD1 (6 bases). The CDR3 has 13 residues. V dropped 8 bases and J dropped 6 bases, with 14 bases sitting between them. The V gene's germline CDR1 is MDHEN and CDR2 SYDVKM. The CDR3 coding sequence is TGTGCCAGCCCCGACAGGCCGAGTCAGCCCCAGCATTTT. Translation gives CASPDRPSQPQHF.

This chain uses TRBV24-1 with TRBJ2-7; a possible D gene is TRBD1 (5 bases). The V end lost 2 bases, the J end lost 3 bases, and 10 bases lay between the germline ends. The CDR3 has 14 residues. Per the germline V gene, CDR1 is KGHDR and CDR2 is SFDVKD. The CDR3 DNA reads TGTGCCACCAGTGATTCAGGCAGGGACTACGAGCAGTACTTC. It encodes CATSDSGRDYEQYF.

This chain connects TRBV27 to TRBJ1-1; D remains ambiguous. Germline V lookup: CDR1 MNHEY, CDR2 SMNVEV (reference sequence). CDR3 length equals 15 residues. Trimming cost V 5 bases and J 0 bases, with 13 bases left between them. DNA of the CDR3: TGTGCCAGCAGTCCTACGTATTCCTTGAACACTGAAGCTTTCTTT. This translates into CASSPTYSLNTEAFF.

The CDR3 region has the DNA TGCGCCAGCAGGCCCGGGACAGAACAAAATCAGCCCCAGCATTTT. Its translation: CASRPGTEQNQPQHF. The rearrangement uses TRBV5-1 and TRBJ1-5; 7 bases are a match to TRBD1. CDR1 and CDR2 from the germline V gene are SGHRS and YFSETQ. V gave up 5 bases and J gave up 4 bases; unmatched junction bases: 9. The CDR3 sequence is 15 residues long.

The rearrangement links TRBV7-2 to TRBJ1-3; 7 positions match TRBD1. V trimming: 4 bases; J trimming: 7 bases; junction bases outside the gene matches: 7. This CDR3 contains 14 residues. Germline CDR1 and CDR2: SGHTA and FQGNSA. The CDR3 loop reads CASSSYRGPNTIYF. The CDR3 DNA follows: TGTGCCAGCAGCTCTTACAGGGGACCCAACACCATATATTTT.

In the case of this clone: Other DNA sequences in the sample encode the same CDR3. The rearrangement joins TRBV7-9 to TRBJ1-5; D uncertain. There are 12 residues in the CDR3. The germline V gene has CDR1 SEHNR and CDR2 FQNEAQ (reference sequence). The V end was cut by 1 base, the J end by 6 bases, with 4 bases between. CDR3 in amino acids: CASSLESQPQHF. The CDR3 region has the DNA TGTGCCAGCAGCTTAGAGAGTCAGCCCCAGCATTTT.

This chain joins TRBV6-6 and TRBJ2-2; no definite D call. Germline V gene lookup returns CDR1 MNHNY and CDR2 SVGAGI (reference sequence). This CDR3 is built from 11 residues. V was cut by 10 bases and J by 2 bases, with 5 bases left in between. The CDR3: CATLNTGELFF. DNA for the CDR3: TGTGCCACGCTAAACACCGGGGAGCTGTTTTTT.

In this sample, this clone turned up a few times. The chain carries TRBV2 and TRBJ1-1, with 7 bases identical to TRBD1. The V gene end was trimmed by 2 bases and the J gene end by 10 bases; junction bases not matched to a gene: 10. The germline V gene encodes CDR1 SNHLY and CDR2 FYNNEI. The CDR3 runs 14 residues. Here the CDR3 reads CASSEREQGIGAFF. The CDR3 region has the DNA TGTGCCAGCAGTGAAAGAGAACAGGGGATTGGAGCTTTCTTT.

This clone has a single count. The genes are TRBV7-9 and TRBJ1-1, with 10 positions matching TRBD1. The CDR3 length is 13 residues. Per the germline V gene, CDR1 is SEHNR and CDR2 is FQNEAQ (reference sequence). V lost 5 bases, J lost 7 bases, and 4 bases stayed unmatched. The CDR3 DNA sequence: TGTGCCAGCAGCAAGACAGGGGGCGGTGAAGCTTTCTTT. Translating it yields CASSKTGGGEAFF.

This clone is a singleton in its sample. The V and J genes are TRBV7-9 and TRBJ1-1; D uncertain. The CDR3 is 11 amino acids. Germline V CDR1 and CDR2: SEHNR, FQNEAQ (reference sequence). V lost 6 bases to trimming and J lost 8 bases, with 10 bases between them. CDR3 protein: CASREGPEAFF. The CDR3 nucleotides read TGTGCCAGCAGAGAGGGCCCCGAAGCTTTCTTT.

The CDR3 coding sequence is TGTGCCAGCAGGCGGGAGGGGAATGGCCAGCCCCAGCATTTT. Amino acid sequence: CASRREGNGQPQHF. V and J are TRBV6-6 and TRBJ1-5; weak D call: TRBD1 (5 bases). The CDR3 consists of 14 residues. Germline lookup yields CDR1 MNHNY and CDR2 SVGAGI (reference sequence). V lost 6 bases and J 7 bases, leaving 16 bases between the germline ends.

The chain has TRBV9 and TRBJ2-1, with 7 bases aligning to TRBD2. Germline CDR1 reads SGDLS; CDR2 reads YYNGEE. With V trimmed by 4 bases and J by 8 bases, 9 bases remained unmatched. The CDR3 spans 14 residues. The CDR3 nucleotides are TGTGCCAGCAGCAGCACCGGGACTAACTATGAGCAGTTCTTC. Protein: CASSSTGTNYEQFF.

The chain combines TRBV19 with TRBJ1-1; unclear D gene. The CDR3 is 11 residues long. Germline V gene data show CDR1 as LNHDA and CDR2 as SQIVND (reference sequence). V lost 6 bases and J 13 bases, leaving 15 bases between the germline ends. The CDR3 DNA sequence: TGTGCCAGTAGCAATTTTCGGGGTGGTTTCTTT. Translation gives CASSNFRGGFF.

The gene calls are TRBV7-2 and TRBJ2-3; a weak D match, TRBD1 (6 bases). This CDR3 spans 14 amino acids. V lost 5 bases to trimming and J lost 5 bases, with 14 bases between them. The V gene's germline CDR1 is SGHTA and CDR2 FQGNSA. CDR3 in amino acids: CASSPFRTEDTQYF. CDR3 coding DNA: TGTGCCAGCAGCCCCTTTAGGACAGAAGATACGCAGTATTTT.

The chain uses TRBV5-1 and TRBJ1-3; D ambiguous. Germline V gene data show CDR1 as SGHRS and CDR2 as YFSETQ. Trimming took 4 bases from V and 2 from J, leaving 10 bases between them. The CDR3 runs to 14 residues. CDR3 bases: TGCGCCAGCAGCAACGGGGATGCTGGAAACACCATATATTTT. It is translated as CASSNGDAGNTIYF.

The chain joins TRBV11-2 to TRBJ2-7; the match to TRBD1 covers 10 bases. Germline values: CDR1 SGHAT, CDR2 FQNNGV. The CDR3 length is 14 residues. The J segment lost 5 bases and the V segment lost 5 bases, leaving 6 bases of the junction unmatched. The CDR3 reads CASSQGQGHHEQYF. CDR3 in DNA: TGTGCCAGCAGCCAGGGACAGGGGCATCACGAGCAGTACTTC.

The chain couples TRBV6-2 or TRBV6-3 to TRBJ2-2; D not certain. CDR3 length: 13 amino acids. The V gene's germline CDR1 is MNHEY and CDR2 SVGEGT. The V and J ends lost 2 bases and 5 bases respectively, with 6 bases between them. The CDR3 region is CASSYIGTGELFF. CDR3 DNA sequence: TGTGCCAGCAGTTACATCGGTACCGGGGAGCTGTTTTTT.

This clone was picked up a small number of times. This chain links TRBV18 with TRBJ2-5; D possibly corresponds to TRBD1 (6 bases). V dropped 6 bases and J dropped 2 bases, with 16 bases sitting between them. The CDR3 runs to 15 residues. CDR1 and CDR2 from the germline V gene are KGHSH and LQKENI. For the CDR3, the DNA is TGTGCCAGCTCCCCCGGACAGAAGTTACAAGAGACCCAGTACTTC. Amino acids: CASSPGQKLQETQYF.

The J gene is TRBJ1-6, the V gene TRBV6-5, with 7 nucleotides matching TRBD1. The junction had 5 bases not matched to a gene; V was cut back by 8 bases and J by 7 bases. This CDR3 comprises 13 residues. CDR1 is MNHEY and CDR2 is SVGAGI in the germline V gene. The CDR3 here is CASGETGNSPLHF. The CDR3 DNA sequence: TGTGCCAGCGGAGAGACAGGGAATTCACCCCTCCACTTT.